The T cell receptor (beta chain) under discussion was sequenced for a study of blood T cell repertoires in COVID-19. Across the whole study: COVID-19 samples collected from the United States, Italy and Spain covered acute and convalescent phases. PBMCs, B-cell-depleted T cells, or T cells were the source of the cDNA or gDNA that made up the material.

CDR3 length: 15 residues. V was pared by 6 bases and J by 3 bases, with 15 bases between. Germline V gene data show CDR1 as MNHEY and CDR2 as SVGAGI. Some clones are missing from TCRdb's copy, which holds only in-frame ones; the method was immunoSEQ multiplex PCR. Of about 210,000 clones listed, approximately 80% were seen once; the top ten hold about 8.9%. Enrolled through a virtual design, the participants were between 18 and 89 years of age and came from about two dozen US areas. Cohorts were assigned according to the clinical history that participants reported. This TCR derives from a woman aged 50 to 60 with acute COVID-19. The J gene is TRBJ1-5, the V gene TRBV6-5; D uncertain. Sequenced input: PBMCs or T cells enriched from blood (not recorded which). The CDR3 coding sequence is TGTGCCAGCAGCTCACAGCCCGGGGTCAATCAGCCCCAGCATTTT. Encoded protein: CASSSQPGVNQPQHF.